The T cell receptor (beta chain) described here comes from a study of blood T cell repertoires in COVID-19. CDR1 and CDR2 from the germline V gene are MDHEN and SYDVKM. The V end was cut by 7 bases, the J end by 8 bases, with 17 bases between. The CDR3 runs 13 residues. The assay was immunoSEQ multiplex PCR, and TCRdb's table has in-frame clones only and misses some. The sample shows hundreds of thousands of clones, about nine tenths of them seen only once. The source is a woman in her forties who had recovered from COVID-19. The genes are TRBV28 and TRBJ1-2; perhaps TRBD1 as D (5 bases). The sample taken for sequencing was PBMCs or T cells enriched from blood (not recorded which). This CDR3 is CASTPPGEKGYTF. The CDR3 region has the DNA TGTGCCAGCACTCCTCCGGGGGAAAAGGGCTACACCTTC.